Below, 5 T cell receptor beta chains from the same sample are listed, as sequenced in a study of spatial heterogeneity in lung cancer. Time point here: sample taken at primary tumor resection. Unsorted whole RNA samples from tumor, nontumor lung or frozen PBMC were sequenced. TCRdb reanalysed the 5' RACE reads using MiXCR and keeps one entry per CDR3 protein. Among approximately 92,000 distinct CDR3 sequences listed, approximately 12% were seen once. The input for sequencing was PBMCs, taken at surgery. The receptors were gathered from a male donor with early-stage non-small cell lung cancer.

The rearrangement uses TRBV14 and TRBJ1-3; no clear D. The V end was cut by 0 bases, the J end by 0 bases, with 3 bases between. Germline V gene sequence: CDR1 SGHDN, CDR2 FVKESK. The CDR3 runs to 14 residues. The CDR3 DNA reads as TGTGCCAGCAGCCAAGATGTCTCTGGAAACACCATATATTTT. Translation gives CASSQDVSGNTIYF. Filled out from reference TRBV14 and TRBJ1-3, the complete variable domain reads EAGVTQFPSHSVIEKGQTVTLRCDPISGHDNLYWYRRVMGKEIKFLLHFVKESKQDESGMPNNRFLAERTGGTYSTLKVQPAELEDSGVYFCASSQDVSGNTIYFGEGSWLTVV.

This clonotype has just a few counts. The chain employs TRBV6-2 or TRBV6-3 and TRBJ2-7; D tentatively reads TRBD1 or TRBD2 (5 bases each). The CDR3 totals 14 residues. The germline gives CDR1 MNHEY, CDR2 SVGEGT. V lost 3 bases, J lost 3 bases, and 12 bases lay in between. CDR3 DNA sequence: TGTGCCAGCAGTTATCGCCGGGGCCTCTACGAGCAGTACTTC. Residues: CASSYRRGLYEQYF.

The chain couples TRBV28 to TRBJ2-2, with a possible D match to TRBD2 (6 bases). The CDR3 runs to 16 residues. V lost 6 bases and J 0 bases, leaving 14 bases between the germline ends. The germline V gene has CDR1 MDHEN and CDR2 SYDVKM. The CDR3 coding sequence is TGTGCCAGCAGAAGCGGAGCGGGCCCGAACACCGGGGAGCTGTTTTTT. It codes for CASRSGAGPNTGELFF.

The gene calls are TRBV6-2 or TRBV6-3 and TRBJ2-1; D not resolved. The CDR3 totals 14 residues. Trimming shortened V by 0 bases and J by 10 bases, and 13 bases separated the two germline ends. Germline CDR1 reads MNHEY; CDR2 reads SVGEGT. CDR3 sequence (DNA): TGTGCCAGCAGTTACTCTAAATTAGTATCGGAGCAGTTCTTC. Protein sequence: CASSYSKLVSEQFF.

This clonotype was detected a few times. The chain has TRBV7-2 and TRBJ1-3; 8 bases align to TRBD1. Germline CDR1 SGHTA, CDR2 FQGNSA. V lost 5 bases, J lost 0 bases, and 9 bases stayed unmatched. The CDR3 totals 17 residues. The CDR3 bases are TGTGCCAGCAGCCCCACAGGGGGGCCCTTCTCTGGAAACACCATATATTTT. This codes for CASSPTGGPFSGNTIYF.